The 25 T cell receptor beta chains given below trace back to one sample, sequenced in a study of blood T cell repertoires in COVID-19. Clones were sequenced by immunoSEQ multiplex PCR, and TCRdb holds only the in-frame ones, with some missing. The data hold about 230,000 clones, with 80% to 90% observed a single time. Source material: PBMCs or T cells enriched from blood (not recorded which). The receptors shown here come from a woman in her 30s who had been exposed to COVID-19.

This chain joins TRBV19 and TRBJ1-2; 7 positions agree with TRBD1. CDR1 and CDR2 from the germline V gene are LNHDA and SQIVND (reference sequence). CDR3 length: 16 amino acids. V lost 6 bases and J lost 1; bases outside the gene matches: 11. The CDR3, as DNA: TGTGCCAGTAGCCCACAAGGGACAGCTAATAACTATGGCTACACCTTC. Translated: CASSPQGTANNYGYTF. Complete variable domain (other parts from reference TRBV19 and TRBJ1-2): DGGITQSPKYLFRKEGQNVTLSCEQNLNHDAMYWYRQDPGQGLRLIYYSQIVNDFQKGDIAEGYSVSREKKESFPLTVTSAQKNPTAFYLCASSPQGTANNYGYTFGSGTRLTVV.

The chain carries TRBV7-8 and TRBJ1-5; 7 bases are a match to TRBD1. The CDR3 is 15 amino acids. V shed 1 base and J 4 bases; nucleotides not matched to a gene: 4. CDR1 and CDR2 from the germline V gene are SGHVS and FQNEAQ. The CDR3 DNA follows: TGTGCCAGCAGCTTAGGGGACAGCCTAAATCAGCCCCAGCATTTT. Translating gives CASSLGDSLNQPQHF.

The rearrangement links TRBV5-4 to TRBJ1-6; perhaps TRBD1 as D (5 bases). V was trimmed by 2 bases and J by 0 bases, leaving 12 bases between them. The CDR3 sequence is 17 residues long. CDR1 is SGHNT, CDR2 YYREEE, per germline (reference sequence). CDR3 coding DNA: TGTGCCAGCAGCTTCGGGGCGGGGAACTCCTATAATTCACCCCTCCACTTT. It codes for CASSFGAGNSYNSPLHF.

J is TRBJ1-5 and V is TRBV4-1, with D perhaps matching TRBD1 (6 bases). Germline CDR1 MGHRA, CDR2 YSYEKL. The length of the CDR3 is 14 residues. V was clipped by 6 bases and J by 0 bases, with 9 bases between them. The CDR3 loop reads CASSRQASNQPQHF. The CDR3 nucleotides read TGCGCCAGCAGTCGACAGGCTAGCAATCAGCCCCAGCATTTT.

The genes are TRBV10-3 and TRBJ2-3; D is possibly TRBD2 (5 bases). Deletions cut 7 bases from V and 5 bases from J, with 13 bases between. The CDR3 sequence is 13 residues long. CDR1 is ENHRY and CDR2 is SYGVKD in the germline V gene. In nucleotides, the CDR3 is TGTGCCATCACTAGATCAGCGGAAGATACGCAGTATTTT. Translating gives CAITRSAEDTQYF.

The gene calls are TRBV7-6 and TRBJ2-7, with D perhaps matching TRBD2 (5 bases). The CDR3 totals 13 residues. Germline V gene data show CDR1 as SGHVS and CDR2 as FNYEAQ. Trimming cost V 11 bases and J 0 bases, with 14 bases left between them. The CDR3 sequence is CASSLSSSYEQYF. CDR3 bases: TGTGCCTCTAGCCTTTCGAGCTCCTACGAGCAGTACTTC. Full variable domain (rest looked up from reference TRBV7-6 and TRBJ2-7): GAGVSQSPRYKVTKRGQDVALRCDPISGHVSLYWYRQALGQGPEFLTYFNYEAQQDKSGLPNDRFSAERPEGSISTLTIQRTEQRDSAMYRCASSLSSSYEQYFGPGTRLTVT.

CDR3 sequence (DNA): TGTGCCTGGAGTGGGCTAGCGGGAGGGGGCTCCAATGAGCAGTTCTTC. It specifies CAWSGLAGGGSNEQFF. The gene calls are TRBV30 and TRBJ2-1; TRBD2 matches 12 bases. V gave up 1 base and J gave up 6 bases; unmatched junction bases: 7. Germline V lookup: CDR1 GTSNPN, CDR2 SVGIG (reference sequence). The CDR3 totals 16 residues.

The gene calls are TRBV19 and TRBJ2-2; D ambiguous. CDR3 size: 16 residues. Trimming removed 3 bases from V and 5 bases from J, with 16 bases in between. In germline, CDR1 is LNHDA, CDR2 SQIVND (reference sequence). CDR3 sequence (DNA): TGTGCCAGTAGTATCTCACAGCCGGCCCTTACCGGGGAGCTGTTTTTT. This translates into CASSISQPALTGELFF.

V is TRBV9 and J is TRBJ1-1; 8 nucleotides match TRBD1. J lost 1 base, V lost 3 bases, and 2 bases had no gene match. Germline V lookup: CDR1 SGDLS, CDR2 YYNGEE. This CDR3 spans 14 amino acids. The CDR3, as DNA: TGTGCCAGCAGCGCTGACAGGGGGAACACTGAAGCTTTCTTT. Translated: CASSADRGNTEAFF. Combining the CDR3 with reference TRBV9 and TRBJ1-1 gives the whole variable domain DSGVTQTPKHLITATGQRVTLRCSPRSGDLSVYWYQQSLDQGLQFLIQYYNGEERAKGNILERFSAQQFPDLHSELNLSSLELGDSALYFCASSADRGNTEAFFGQGTRLTVV.

This chain joins TRBV19 and TRBJ1-2; no firm D call. The length of the CDR3 is 17 residues. Germline loops: CDR1 LNHDA, CDR2 SQIVND (reference sequence). Trimming stripped 4 bases from V and 7 bases from J, with 25 bases between. DNA for the CDR3: TGTGCCAGTAGTAATCGTATCCGAGGGATTTCTATCTCTGGCTACACCTTC. Translating it yields CASSNRIRGISISGYTF.

The chain joins TRBV5-6 to TRBJ1-4; D not resolved. V lost 1 base and J 0 bases, leaving 7 bases between the germline ends. The CDR3 extends over 15 amino acids. Per the germline V gene, CDR1 is SGHDT and CDR2 is YYEEEE. For the CDR3, the DNA is TGTGCCAGCAGCTTGACGGGATCAACTAATGAAAAACTGTTTTTT. It specifies CASSLTGSTNEKLFF.

Of note for this clone: Other DNA sequences in the sample encode the same CDR3. The J gene is TRBJ2-1, the V gene TRBV3-1 (or the pseudogene TRBV3-2); TRBD2 matches at 9 bases. Germline CDR1 reads LGHDT; CDR2 reads YNNKEL (reference sequence). The V and J ends lost 1 base and 6 bases, in that order; junction bases with no gene match: 1. The CDR3 extends over 14 amino acids. The CDR3, as DNA: TGTGCCAGCAGCCAAGTTAGCGGGAGCAATGAGCAGTTCTTC. Encoded protein: CASSQVSGSNEQFF.

A note on this clone: A read error is possible here, since a much larger clone lies one base away. This CDR3 is also generated by other DNA sequences in the sample. This chain joins TRBV2 and TRBJ2-3, with TRBD2 matching 9 bases. Germline V gene data show CDR1 as SNHLY and CDR2 as FYNNEI. The CDR3 totals 15 residues. V lost 2 bases, J lost 4 bases, and 4 bases stayed unmatched. CDR3 in amino acids: CASSELAGGSDTQYF. For the CDR3, the DNA is TGTGCCAGCAGTGAACTCGCGGGAGGGTCAGATACGCAGTATTTT.

This clone was seen only a few times. J is TRBJ2-7 and V is TRBV3-1 (or the pseudogene TRBV3-2), with TRBD1 matching over 7 bases. The length of the CDR3 is 15 residues. Germline CDR1 is LGHDT and CDR2 is YNNKEL (reference sequence). With 1 base clipped from V and 1 base from J, the junction kept 4 bases outside the gene matches. In DNA, the CDR3 is TGTGCCAGCAGCCAAGGGGCGACAGGGTCCTACGAGCAGTACTTC. Its translation is CASSQGATGSYEQYF.

This clone occurred once. The chain carries TRBV7-6 and TRBJ2-4; D might be TRBD2 (7 bases). There are 16 residues in the CDR3. Trimming pared 5 bases from V and 0 bases from J, leaving 14 bases between. Germline CDR1 SGHVS, CDR2 FNYEAQ. The CDR3 DNA is TGTGCCAGCAGCGGAGGGGGGGGATTAGCCAAAAACATTCAGTACTTC. Translated, it gives CASSGGGGLAKNIQYF.

This rearrangement joins TRBV19 to TRBJ2-2; 13 bases agree with TRBD2. CDR3 length: 15 residues. The V gene's germline CDR1 is LNHDA and CDR2 SQIVND (reference sequence). The V and J ends lost 7 bases and 5 bases, in that order; junction bases with no gene match: 4. CDR3 loop: CASKRLAGGTGELFF. The CDR3 nucleotides are TGTGCCAGTAAACGACTAGCGGGAGGAACCGGGGAGCTGTTTTTT.

The gene calls are TRBV2 and TRBJ1-4, with unresolved D. The germline V and J ends were trimmed by 6 bases and 8 bases, with 16 bases remaining between them. Germline CDR1 reads SNHLY; CDR2 reads FYNNEI. This CDR3 spans 14 amino acids. The DNA of the CDR3 is TGTGCCAGCAGGTCCGAGACAATCAGCGAAAAACTGTTTTTT. Translating gives CASRSETISEKLFF. The full variable domain, with the rest looked up from reference TRBV2 and TRBJ1-4, is EPEVTQTPSHQVTQMGQEVILRCVPISNHLYFYWYRQILGQKVEFLVSFYNNEISEKSEIFDDQFSVERPDGSNFTLKIRSTKLEDSAMYFCASRSETISEKLFFGSGTQLSVL.

The chain carries TRBV10-1 and TRBJ2-4; D possibly corresponds to TRBD2 (5 bases). The germline V gene encodes CDR1 WNHNN and CDR2 SYGVQD (reference sequence). Trimming shortened V by 8 bases and J by 2 bases, and 22 bases separated the two germline ends. The CDR3 contains 17 residues. CDR3 in DNA: TGCGCCAGCCCGCTTTGGGGTGATTGGGAGACCAAAAACATTCAGTACTTC. Translated, it gives CASPLWGDWETKNIQYF.

This chain connects TRBV2 to TRBJ1-1; 7 nucleotides align to TRBD1. CDR3 size: 16 residues. The V gene's germline CDR1 is SNHLY and CDR2 FYNNEI. Losses at the gene ends were 1 base for V and 5 bases for J; bases not matched to a gene: 10. CDR3 region: CASSEDPEGGRTEAFF. The CDR3 DNA reads as TGTGCCAGCAGTGAAGACCCAGAAGGGGGCCGGACTGAAGCTTTCTTT.

This chain links TRBV6-5 with TRBJ1-2, with D uncertain. Trimming removed 4 bases from V and 1 base from J, with 13 bases in between. There are 15 residues in the CDR3. Germline V lookup: CDR1 MNHEY, CDR2 SVGAGI. The CDR3 bases are TGTGCCAGCAGTTCGGTGGCGGGTTTTAACTATGGCTACACCTTC. It translates to CASSSVAGFNYGYTF.

This chain's CDR3 is CSVRLRTGQETQYF. The CDR3 nucleotides read TGCAGCGTCAGACTCAGGACAGGGCAAGAGACCCAGTACTTC. The V call is TRBV29-1, the J call TRBJ2-5, with TRBD1 identical over 8 bases. Germline CDR1 and CDR2: SQVTM and ANQGSEA. This CDR3 is 14 amino acids long. Unmatched junction bases numbered 8, after V lost 6 bases and J lost 2 bases. Supplemented by reference TRBV29-1 and TRBJ2-5, the full variable domain reads SAVISQKPSRDICQRGTSLTIQCQVDSQVTMMFWYRQQPGQSLTLIATANQGSEATYESGFVIDKFPISRPNLTFSTLTVSNMSPEDSSIYLCSVRLRTGQETQYFGPGTRLLVL.

The chain uses TRBV18 and TRBJ1-1; D unresolved. The V end was cut by 6 bases, the J end by 3 bases, with 5 bases between. This CDR3 is 11 amino acids long. Per the germline V gene, CDR1 is KGHSH and CDR2 is LQKENI. This CDR3 is CASSPDTEAFF. CDR3 bases: TGTGCCAGCTCCCCCGACACTGAAGCTTTCTTT.

This chain uses TRBV12-3 or TRBV12-4 with TRBJ2-1; D may be TRBD2 (6 bases). The CDR3 consists of 12 residues. V was pared by 5 bases and J by 14 bases, with 16 bases between. In DNA form, the CDR3 reads TGTGCCAGCAGTCGGGATCTCTCGGGGGAGTTCTTC. Encoded protein: CASSRDLSGEFF.

The chain joins TRBV5-1 to TRBJ2-7; a possible D gene is TRBD1 (5 bases). Germline V CDR1 and CDR2: SGHRS, YFSETQ. The ends were cut back, 0 bases at V and 2 bases at J, with 9 bases in the middle. The CDR3 loop spans 14 amino acids. The chain's CDR3 is CASSLGAGTYEQYF. The DNA for the CDR3 is TGCGCCAGCAGCTTGGGAGCAGGGACCTACGAGCAGTACTTC. Full variable domain (outside the CDR3, taken from reference TRBV5-1 and TRBJ2-7): KAGVTQTPRYLIKTRGQQVTLSCSPISGHRSVSWYQQTPGQGLQFLFEYFSETQRNKGNFPGRFSGRQFSNSRSEMNVSTLELGDSALYLCASSLGAGTYEQYFGPGTRLTVT.

V gene TRBV11-1 combines with J gene TRBJ2-2, with D possibly being TRBD1 (5 bases). The ends were cut back, 5 bases at V and 7 bases at J, with 14 bases in the middle. The CDR3 runs 14 residues. Looked up from germline, CDR1 is SGHAT and CDR2 is FQDESV (reference sequence). The chain's CDR3 is CASSPIRVGGELFF. For the CDR3, the DNA is TGTGCCAGCAGCCCCATCAGGGTGGGCGGGGAGCTGTTTTTT.